This TCR beta chain was sequenced for a study of blood T cell repertoires in COVID-19. Study information: The United States, Italy and Spain were the sources of the acute and convalescent COVID-19 samples. Sample material is recorded as cDNA or gDNA derived from T cells, B-cell-depleted T cells, or PBMCs.

CDR1 and CDR2 (germline): SGHRS, YFSETQ. The V gene end was trimmed by 4 bases and the J gene end by 1 base; junction bases not matched to a gene: 7. The CDR3 sequence is 16 residues long. Per the authors' pipeline: It was from reference gene primer amplification that nucleated cell counts were estimated. The protocol was immunoSEQ multiplex PCR, while the TCRdb copy is restricted to in-frame clones and leaves out a portion. V and J calls plus clone size are reproduced from that table; the DNA served to infer D and trimming. The sample yields about 100,000 clones, around 64% seen once. This clonotype was sampled from a middle-aged woman with acute or convalescent COVID-19. The V call is TRBV5-1, the J call TRBJ2-7, with 11 bases lining up with TRBD2. Sequenced: peripheral blood. CDR3 sequence (DNA): TGCGCCAGCAGCCTGATCCCTAGCGGGGGGTCCTACGAGCAGTACTTC. Amino acids: CASSLIPSGGSYEQYF.